Listed here is a single T cell receptor beta chain. The antigen it binds to is not known. No per-base quality is available; no much larger clone lies one base away. For CDR1 and CDR2, the germline V gene lists SGHAT and FQNNGV. The CDR3, from cysteine to phenylalanine, totals 15 residues. The only DNA kept is the CDR3, 45 bases in frame from the first base. The V end loses 3 bases and the J end loses 4 bases, and a stretch of 15 bases separates them. The trial excluded patients who had a history of autoimmune disease or who were on systemic immunosuppression. Peripheral blood for TCR sequencing was collected from all dose cohorts at baseline, on cycle 4 day 1, and on cycle 7 day 1. Samples came from an open-label, multicenter, first-in-human phase I dose-escalation trial of ivuxolimab. Adults with locally advanced or metastatic head and neck squamous cell, hepatocellular, melanoma or renal cell carcinoma were enrolled in the trial. CD4+ and CD8+ T cells were sorted separately from peripheral blood before TCR sequencing.

To sequence the TCRbeta CDR3 region, genomic DNA was isolated from the sorted cells. TCRbeta CDR3 regions were sequenced using the immunoSEQ Assay. TCRdb's version of the immuneACCESS table is confined to in-frame rearrangements and falls short of the full clone set. An unresolved V gene accounts for under half of the shortfall where checked; the remainder is of unknown origin. The table for this sample lists tens of thousands of clones; about 92% of them were counted only once. The ten biggest clones cover roughly 0.5% of the sample. The data originate from a study of OX40 agonist ivuxolimab in advanced cancers. Describing the broader study: Ivuxolimab was an agonistic, fully human IgG2 monoclonal antibody directed against OX40 (CD134), a costimulatory receptor. Intravenous ivuxolimab was administered to patients every 2 weeks at six dose levels: 0.01, 0.1, 0.3, 1.5, 3 and 10 mg/kg. Of the roughly 51 patients in dose escalation, approximately 20 had hepatocellular carcinoma, some 15 had melanoma, 9 had renal cell carcinoma and 9 had head and neck cancer. The dose-escalation cohort was roughly 83% male with a mean age of about 60 years, ranging from roughly 20 to 80. Patients were allowed to have had prior anti-PD-1, anti-PD-L1 or anti-CTLA-4 therapy, and around 40% of the dose-escalation patients had previously received checkpoint inhibitors. Partial responses occurred in three dose-escalation patients: two with cutaneous melanoma and one with hepatocellular carcinoma. The purpose of peripheral TCRbeta sequencing was to test whether ivuxolimab changed TCR sequence diversity and led to clonal T-cell expansion. The paper reports the monotherapy dose-escalation portion (N of about 54 patients) of the phase I ivuxolimab trial. What the work shows at the level of the full study, not this receptor alone: At doses from 0.1 to 3.0 mg/kg, clonal expansion was seen in both CD4+ and CD8+ blood T cells between baseline and week 6. In the 0.1-3.0 mg/kg groups, partial responders were among the patients with the lowest normalized peripheral clonal expansion, particularly in CD8+ T cells. Which antigens the clonally expanded peripheral T cells were specific for was not determined. Low levels of normalized T-cell clonal expansion were also seen in some patients who did not respond. After ivuxolimab, CD8+ T cells had more expanded clones than CD4+ T cells on average.

The sample consisted of CD4+ or CD8+ T cells sorted from blood, taken in a trial of the OX40 agonist ivuxolimab. The V gene is TRBV11-2 and the J gene is TRBJ1-1; no D gene is confidently identified. The source is an adult with an advanced solid tumor such as melanoma, head and neck, liver or kidney cancer. The nucleotides are TGTGCCAGCAGCTTTATCCTCCAGCGTGGCACTGAAGCTTTCTTT. Its translation is CASSFILQRGTEAFF.